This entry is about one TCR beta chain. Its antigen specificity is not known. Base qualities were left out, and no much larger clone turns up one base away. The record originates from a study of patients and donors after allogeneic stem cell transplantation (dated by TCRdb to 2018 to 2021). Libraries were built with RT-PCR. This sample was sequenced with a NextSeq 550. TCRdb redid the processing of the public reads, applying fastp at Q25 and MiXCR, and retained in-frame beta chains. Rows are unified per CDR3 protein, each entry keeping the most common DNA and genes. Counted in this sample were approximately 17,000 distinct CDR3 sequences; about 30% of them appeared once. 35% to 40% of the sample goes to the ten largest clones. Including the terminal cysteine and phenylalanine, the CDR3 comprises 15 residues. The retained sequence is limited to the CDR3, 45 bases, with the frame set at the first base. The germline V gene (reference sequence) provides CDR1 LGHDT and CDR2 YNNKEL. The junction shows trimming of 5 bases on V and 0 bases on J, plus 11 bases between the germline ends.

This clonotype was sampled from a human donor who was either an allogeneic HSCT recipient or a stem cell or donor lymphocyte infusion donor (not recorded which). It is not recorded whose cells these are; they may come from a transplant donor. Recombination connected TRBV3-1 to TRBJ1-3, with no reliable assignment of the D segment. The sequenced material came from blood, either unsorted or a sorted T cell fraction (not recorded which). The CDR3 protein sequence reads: CASSLTASSGNTIYF. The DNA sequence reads TGTGCCAGCAGCTTGACCGCGAGCTCTGGAAACACCATATATTTT.